These T cell receptor beta chains were read from a single sample in a study of a mutant IDH1 vaccine in newly diagnosed glioma. Antigen specificity for these receptors is unknown. Profiled with immunoSEQ multiplex PCR; TCRdb holds only in-frame clones, not every one. The sample has 50,000 to 85,000 clones, under 90% seen once; the top ten hold 10% to 15%. Sequencing was performed on PBMCs, taken from a glioma patient whose treatment included an IDH1 peptide vaccine. These receptors were collected from a man between 18 and 35 years old with glioma. CDR3s leave out the opening cysteine and the closing phenylalanine or tryptophan.

v_gene | CDR3aa
TRBV7-2 | ASSQNLGGTEAF
TRBV25-1 | ASSVRTEAYEQY
TRBV4-1 | ASSQGSQLYEQY
TRBV27 | ASCTSRDSYEQY
TRBV30 | AWQGPVGVGEQY
TRBV19 | ASSIPGTGGTEAF
TRBV30 | AWSHVVGEQY
TRBV5-6 | ASSFLNRDVTGELF
TRBV30 | AWSVKNRGKTPEAF
TRBV7-9 | ASSPGLTEAF
TRBV5-6 | ASSETTGNQPQH
TRBV19 | ASSRHRQGIDEQF
TRBV30 | AWSYVSGNEQF
TRBV6-6 | ASSYSGEGPYEQY
TRBV25-1 | ASRDRGLVSTIY
TRBV28 | ASSSSGESYNEQF
TRBV14 | ASSLSPLEAF
TRBV11-2 | ASSLDRDSVDGYT
TRBV18 | ASSPQGYTGELF
TRBV19 | ASSGPVGAF